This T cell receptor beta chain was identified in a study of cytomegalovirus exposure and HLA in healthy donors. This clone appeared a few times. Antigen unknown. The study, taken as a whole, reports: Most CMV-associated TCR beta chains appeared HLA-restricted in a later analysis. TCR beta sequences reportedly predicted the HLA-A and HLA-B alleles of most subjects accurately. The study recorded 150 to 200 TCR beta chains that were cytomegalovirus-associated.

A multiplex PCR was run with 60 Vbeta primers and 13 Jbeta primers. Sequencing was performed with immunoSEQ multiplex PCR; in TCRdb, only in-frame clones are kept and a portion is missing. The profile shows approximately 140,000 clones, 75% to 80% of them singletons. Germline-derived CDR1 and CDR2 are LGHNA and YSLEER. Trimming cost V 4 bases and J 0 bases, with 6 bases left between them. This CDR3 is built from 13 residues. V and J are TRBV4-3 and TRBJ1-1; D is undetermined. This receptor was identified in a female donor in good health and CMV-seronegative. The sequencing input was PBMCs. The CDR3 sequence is CASSLYLNTEAFF. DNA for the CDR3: TGCGCCAGCAGCCTCTACTTGAACACTGAAGCTTTCTTT.